Following are 23 T cell receptor beta chains from one sample sequenced in a study of metastatic and nonmetastatic thyroid tumors. Using MiXCR, TCRdb re-called clones from the PCR reads. The table records around 20,000 clones, 27% of them present only once. All patients were treatment-naive before thyroid surgery. The specimen was blood. These receptors all stem from a female donor with papillary thyroid cancer or a benign thyroid nodule (not recorded which). Some clones in this sample may be carry-over from other donors' samples.

This clone was counted ten times or more. The J gene is TRBJ2-7, the V gene TRBV9; unclear D gene. CDR1 and CDR2 from the germline V gene are SGDLS and YYNGEE. The CDR3 sequence is 16 residues long. V lost 4 bases and J lost 5, with 22 bases in between. CDR3: CASSFTPGPNPHEQYF. CDR3 DNA sequence: TGTGCCAGCAGCTTCACCCCAGGCCCCAACCCCCACGAGCAGTACTTC.

This clone was seen a few times. The chain carries TRBV27 and TRBJ2-2, with D tentatively TRBD1 (6 bases). The germline V and J ends were trimmed by 5 bases and 5 bases, with 9 bases remaining between them. Germline V gene sequence: CDR1 MNHEY, CDR2 SMNVEV (reference sequence). The CDR3 covers 13 residues. The CDR3 protein is CASSGQFTGELFF. CDR3 coding DNA: TGTGCCAGCAGTGGACAGTTTACCGGGGAGCTGTTTTTT.

This clone came up a few times. This chain links TRBV20-1 with TRBJ2-7; D is ambiguous. The CDR3 extends over 12 amino acids. Trimming left V 3 bases short and J 4 bases short, with 10 bases between. Looked up from germline, CDR1 is DFQATT and CDR2 is SNEGSKA (reference sequence). This CDR3 is CSARVRDYEQYF. The CDR3 DNA reads as TGCAGTGCTAGGGTTAGGGATTACGAGCAGTACTTC.

The V call is TRBV3-1, the J call TRBJ2-1; TRBD2 aligns across 13 bases. CDR3 size: 13 residues. Germline trimming cut 1 base from V and 15 bases from J; bases unmatched to any gene: 3. Germline V lookup: CDR1 LGHDT, CDR2 YNNKEL (reference sequence). The CDR3 coding sequence is TGTGCCAGCAGCCAAGGGACTAGCGGGAGTCTGTTCTTC. Its protein is CASSQGTSGSLFF.

This clone has ten or more counts. This chain joins TRBV29-1 and TRBJ2-2; the D gene is possibly TRBD2 (6 bases). V gave up 1 base and J gave up 4 bases, with 10 bases separating them. The CDR3 loop spans 14 amino acids. CDR1 is SQVTM and CDR2 is ANQGSEA in the germline V gene. This CDR3 reads CSVEGGLSTGELFF. CDR3 sequence (DNA): TGCAGCGTTGAAGGGGGACTGAGCACCGGGGAGCTGTTTTTT.

By its share, this clone is medium-sized (0.01 to 0.1%). The genes are TRBV12-5 and TRBJ2-3; TRBD1 matches at 8 bases. From germline, CDR1 is LGHNT and CDR2 FRNRAP. The CDR3 consists of 15 residues. Unmatched junction bases numbered 7, after V lost 7 bases and J lost 1 base. The CDR3 nucleotides are TGTGCTAGTGACAAGACAGGGGCCGGCACAGATACGCAGTATTTT. This encodes CASDKTGAGTDTQYF.

The chain combines TRBV2 with TRBJ2-7; 9 nucleotides agree with TRBD2. CDR3 length: 16 residues. The germline gives CDR1 SNHLY, CDR2 FYNNEI. V gave up 7 bases and J gave up 5 bases; unmatched junction bases: 15. The CDR3 region is CASKALQAGGKNEQYF. The CDR3 DNA is TGTGCCAGCAAGGCACTCCAAGCGGGAGGAAAGAACGAGCAGTACTTC.

This chain links TRBV3-1 with TRBJ1-1; 7 nucleotides line up with TRBD1. The germline V gene has CDR1 LGHDT and CDR2 YNNKEL (reference sequence). V lost 5 bases to trimming and J lost 4 bases; unmatched junction nucleotides: 7. This CDR3 spans 14 amino acids. The DNA for the CDR3 is TGTGCCAGCAGCTTCCGACAGGGCCGCACTGAAGCTTTCTTT. This sequence encodes CASSFRQGRTEAFF.

This clone has a single count. J is TRBJ2-7 and V is TRBV11-2; D is unclear. Germline V gene sequence: CDR1 SGHAT, CDR2 FQNNGV. The CDR3 is 11 amino acids. Trimming removed 4 bases from V and 9 bases from J, with 10 bases in between. CDR3 sequence: CASSSPMGQYF. In DNA, the CDR3 is TGTGCCAGCAGCTCACCAATGGGGCAGTACTTC. The variable domain in full, completed from reference TRBV11-2 and TRBJ2-7, reads EAGVAQSPRYKIIEKRQSVAFWCNPISGHATLYWYQQILGQGPKLLIQFQNNGVVDDSQLPKDRFSAERLKGVDSTLKIQPAKLEDSAVYLCASSSPMGQYFGPGTRLTVT.

In this sample, this clone is medium-sized. This chain links TRBV6-1 with TRBJ1-2; 7 bases line up with TRBD1. This CDR3 has 15 amino acids. From germline, CDR1 is MNHNS and CDR2 SASEGT. The trim removed 5 bases at V and 5 bases at J, leaving 11 bases unmatched. CDR3 DNA: TGTGCCAGCAGTCCCCAGGGGGAGCTAGGATATGGCTACACCTTC. As protein: CASSPQGELGYGYTF.

The V gene is TRBV5-1, the J gene TRBJ2-7; TRBD2 matches at 9 bases. Germline values: CDR1 SGHRS, CDR2 YFSETQ. CDR3 length equals 13 residues. Trimming took 9 bases from V and 3 from J; bases not matched to a gene: 7. CDR3 in amino acids: CATRLADYYEQYF. CDR3 DNA sequence: TGCGCCACCAGACTAGCGGATTACTACGAGCAGTACTTC.

The CDR3 sequence is CSAKPGVREGYTF. The DNA of the CDR3 is TGCAGTGCGAAACCCGGGGTGAGGGAGGGCTACACCTTC. V gene TRBV20-1 combines with J gene TRBJ1-2, with no clear D. V dropped 6 bases and J dropped 8 bases, with 19 bases sitting between them. The CDR3 has 13 residues. The V gene's germline CDR1 is DFQATT and CDR2 SNEGSKA (reference sequence).

The CDR3 region is CASSGRQDPYEQYF. CDR3 bases: TGTGCCAGTAGTGGGAGACAGGACCCCTACGAGCAGTACTTC. The chain has TRBV19 and TRBJ2-7; the D gene is possibly TRBD1 (6 bases). Trimming took 5 bases from V and 2 from J, leaving 13 bases between them. From germline, CDR1 is LNHDA and CDR2 SQIVND (reference sequence). The CDR3 is 14 amino acids.

The rearrangement joins TRBV5-1 to TRBJ2-1; D gene ambiguous. In germline, CDR1 is SGHRS, CDR2 YFSETQ. The CDR3 is made up of 13 amino acids. The V and J ends lost 0 bases and 7 bases respectively, with 8 bases between them. In DNA, the CDR3 is TGCGCCAGCAGCTTGGCCCCAGCGAATGAGCAGTTCTTC. It translates to CASSLAPANEQFF.

The chain combines TRBV25-1 with TRBJ2-4, with TRBD1 matching 9 bases. Trimming cost V 6 bases and J 0 bases; bases outside gene matches: 0. CDR3 length: 14 residues. Germline V gene data show CDR1 as MGHDK and CDR2 as SYGVNS. CDR3 sequence reads: CASRGQGAKNIQYF. In nucleotides, the CDR3 is TGTGCCAGCAGGGGACAGGGAGCCAAAAACATTCAGTACTTC.

This clone is judged medium-sized. V is TRBV10-2 and J is TRBJ1-5; TRBD1 matches 8 bases. V was clipped by 4 bases and J by 9 bases; unmatched bases: 8. Germline V lookup: CDR1 WSHSY, CDR2 SAAADI. The CDR3 loop spans 14 amino acids. CDR3 DNA sequence: TGCGCCAGCAGTGCGGTGGACAGGGTGAGGCCCCAGCATTTT. Translated: CASSAVDRVRPQHF.

This clone has just a few counts. The chain has TRBV7-8 and TRBJ1-1; D unclear. Trimming shortened V by 4 bases and J by 8 bases, and 11 bases separated the two germline ends. The CDR3 sequence is 12 residues long. The germline V gene has CDR1 SGHVS and CDR2 FQNEAQ. CDR3 amino acids: CASSYLRNEAFF. The CDR3 DNA reads as TGTGCCAGCAGCTACCTCAGGAACGAAGCTTTCTTT.

As regards this clone: At one of its ends the junction is not consistent with the germline gene, which may arise from a read error. The genes are TRBV5-6 and TRBJ2-7, with a weak D call TRBD2 (6 bases). This CDR3 spans 11 amino acids. Germline V lookup: CDR1 SGHDT, CDR2 YYEEEE. DNA for the CDR3: TGTGCCAGCAGTTCGAGAGGGACTCCCTGCTTC. Amino acid sequence: CASSSRGTPCF. The full variable domain, its missing parts supplied by reference TRBV5-6 and TRBJ2-7, is DAGVTQSPTHLIKTRGQQVTLRCSPKSGHDTVSWYQQALGQGPQFIFQYYEEEERQRGNFPDRFSGHQFPNYSSELNVNALLLGDSALYLCASSSRGTPCFGPGTRLTVT.

The V call is TRBV5-1, the J call TRBJ1-1, with D possibly matching TRBD1 (5 bases). Germline CDR1 and CDR2: SGHRS and YFSETQ. Deletions cut 3 bases from V and 0 bases from J, with 15 bases between. The CDR3 totals 16 residues. The CDR3 spells CASSWGMGLVNTEAFF. CDR3 bases: TGCGCCAGCAGCTGGGGGATGGGCCTTGTGAACACTGAAGCTTTCTTT.

This clone was counted at least ten times. The chain links TRBV20-1 to TRBJ2-3, with 8 nucleotides matching TRBD2. CDR1 DFQATT and CDR2 SNEGSKA come from the germline V gene (reference sequence). V dropped 0 bases and J dropped 4; count of bases not matched to a gene: 12. This CDR3 is 17 amino acids long. The CDR3 region is CSARDLREGLFADTQYF. The CDR3 coding sequence is TGCAGTGCTAGAGATCTCCGGGAGGGCCTATTCGCAGATACGCAGTATTTT.

CDR3 DNA: TGTGCCAGCAGCCTGGCACAGTGGTCTTTCAATGAGCAGTTCTTC. The encoded protein is CASSLAQWSFNEQFF. This chain uses TRBV11-2 with TRBJ2-1; D uncertain. The CDR3 consists of 15 residues. Germline V gene lookup returns CDR1 SGHAT and CDR2 FQNNGV. V dropped 5 bases and J dropped 6 bases, with 17 bases sitting between them.

V usage is TRBV5-8 and J usage is TRBJ2-5; perhaps TRBD2 as D (5 bases). This CDR3 comprises 17 residues. Germline lookup yields CDR1 SGHTS and CDR2 YDEGEE. V dropped 4 bases and J dropped 4 bases, with 23 bases sitting between them. The CDR3 spells CASSPLGGGPRGETQYF. CDR3 bases: TGTGCCAGCAGCCCCCTAGGCGGAGGCCCCCGAGGAGAGACCCAGTACTTC.

About this clone: This sample includes further DNA sequences coding for the same CDR3. V usage is TRBV28 and J usage is TRBJ1-1; perhaps TRBD1 as D (5 bases). V was trimmed by 5 bases and J by 7 bases, leaving 17 bases between them. The CDR3 runs 14 residues. CDR1 and CDR2 (germline): MDHEN, SYDVKM. This chain's CDR3 is CASSHRDRWHEAFF. The CDR3 coding sequence is TGTGCCAGCAGTCATAGGGACCGGTGGCATGAAGCTTTCTTT.